The 13 T cell receptor beta chains below were found in one sample sequenced in a study of cytomegalovirus exposure and HLA in healthy donors. The assay was immunoSEQ multiplex PCR, and TCRdb's table has in-frame clones only and misses some. The table has some 100,000 clones, more than 70% seen once. The sample taken for sequencing was PBMCs. Receptors originate from a woman aged 18-29 years in good health and CMV-seronegative.

The chain is built from TRBV6-5 and TRBJ1-2; D is unclear. This CDR3 has 15 amino acids. Germline values: CDR1 MNHEY, CDR2 SVGAGI. V lost 5 bases and J 4 bases, leaving 17 bases between the germline ends. The chain's CDR3 is CASSPISDGLYGYTF. The CDR3 region has the DNA TGTGCCAGCAGTCCCATTAGCGACGGCCTCTATGGCTACACCTTC.

The V gene is TRBV12-5, the J gene TRBJ2-5; perhaps TRBD2 as D (5 bases). The CDR3 spans 15 residues. Between the trimmed V and J ends, which lost 1 base and 5 bases, there was a span of 14 bases. The V gene's germline CDR1 is LGHNT and CDR2 FRNRAP. CDR3: CASGLAPPTGETQYF. CDR3 nucleotides: TGTGCTAGTGGTTTGGCGCCTCCCACGGGGGAGACCCAGTACTTC.

The chain joins TRBV6-6 to TRBJ1-4, with D unclear. Trimming took off 6 bases at V and 12 bases at J, with 14 bases between the two ends. Germline lookup yields CDR1 MNHNY and CDR2 SVGAGI (reference sequence). This CDR3 spans 12 amino acids. The CDR3 reads CASSRGVGELFF. CDR3 DNA: TGTGCCAGCAGCCGCGGGGTCGGGGAACTGTTTTTT.

The chain employs TRBV28 and TRBJ1-1, with D possibly matching TRBD1 (5 bases). V lost 7 bases to trimming and J lost 1 base, with 10 bases between them. The V gene's germline CDR1 is MDHEN and CDR2 SYDVKM. The CDR3 consists of 13 residues. CDR3 region: CASTHRPNTEAFF. CDR3 coding DNA: TGTGCCAGCACTCACAGGCCGAACACTGAAGCTTTCTTT.

V usage is TRBV6-5 and J usage is TRBJ2-5, with 8 bases lining up with TRBD2. The germline gives CDR1 MNHEY, CDR2 SVGAGI. J was trimmed by 4 bases and V by 4 bases; bases with no gene match: 5. The CDR3 sequence is 14 residues long. This CDR3 is CASSFLGGGETQYF. The CDR3, as DNA: TGTGCCAGCAGTTTCCTCGGGGGGGGAGAGACCCAGTACTTC.

This clone was seen just once. The chain employs TRBV19 and TRBJ2-1, with 8 bases aligning to TRBD2. There are 16 residues in the CDR3. V dropped 6 bases and J dropped 9; count of bases not matched to a gene: 16. Germline values: CDR1 LNHDA, CDR2 SQIVND (reference sequence). The CDR3 is CASSSIIAGPIGEQFF. CDR3 coding DNA: TGTGCCAGTAGCTCCATCATAGCGGGACCCATTGGTGAGCAGTTCTTC. The full variable domain, with the rest looked up from reference TRBV19 and TRBJ2-1, is DGGITQSPKYLFRKEGQNVTLSCEQNLNHDAMYWYRQDPGQGLRLIYYSQIVNDFQKGDIAEGYSVSREKKESFPLTVTSAQKNPTAFYLCASSSIIAGPIGEQFFGPGTRLTVL.

In DNA form, the CDR3 reads TGCGCCAGCAGCCAAGATCTTGGGACAGATCAGCCCCAGCATTTT. This encodes CASSQDLGTDQPQHF. The chain joins TRBV4-3 to TRBJ1-5, with TRBD1 matching over 7 bases. CDR1 and CDR2 (germline): LGHNA, YSLEER. Losses at the gene ends were 0 bases for V and 5 bases for J; bases not matched to a gene: 4. The CDR3 totals 15 residues.

J is TRBJ2-1 and V is TRBV14; maybe TRBD1 (5 bases). V was trimmed by 0 bases and J by 9 bases, leaving 6 bases between them. Germline V CDR1 and CDR2: SGHDN, FVKESK. This CDR3 region has 12 residues. CDR3 sequence: CASSQEGVEQFF. CDR3 sequence (DNA): TGTGCCAGCAGCCAAGAAGGGGTTGAGCAGTTCTTC. Using reference TRBV14 and TRBJ2-1 for the parts outside the CDR3, the full variable domain is EAGVTQFPSHSVIEKGQTVTLRCDPISGHDNLYWYRRVMGKEIKFLLHFVKESKQDESGMPNNRFLAERTGGTYSTLKVQPAELEDSGVYFCASSQEGVEQFFGPGTRLTVL.

This chain joins TRBV19 and TRBJ2-7; 9 nucleotides line up with TRBD2. The V gene's germline CDR1 is LNHDA and CDR2 SQIVND (reference sequence). This CDR3 is 14 amino acids long. The trim removed 3 bases at V and 6 bases at J, leaving 6 bases unmatched. CDR3 loop: CASSMGLASGEQYF. As DNA, the CDR3 is TGTGCCAGTAGTATGGGACTAGCCTCCGGCGAGCAGTACTTC.

The chain couples TRBV6-1 to TRBJ2-5; 10 bases are a match to TRBD2. V trimming: 3 bases; J trimming: 2 bases; junction bases outside the gene matches: 6. CDR3 size: 16 residues. Germline V lookup: CDR1 MNHNS, CDR2 SASEGT. The CDR3 DNA reads as TGTGCCAGCAGTGATCAAGGACTAGCGGTACAAGAGACCCAGTACTTC. This encodes CASSDQGLAVQETQYF.

This clone showed up just a few times. The genes are TRBV11-3 and TRBJ1-6, with D unresolved. CDR1 and CDR2 (germline): SGHNT, YENEEA. The CDR3 has 13 residues. V was pared by 3 bases and J by 7 bases, with 7 bases between. In nucleotides, the CDR3 is TGTGCCAGCAGCTTCGGGATCAATTCACCCCTCCACTTT. Translation gives CASSFGINSPLHF.

In nucleotides, the CDR3 is TGCGCCAGCAGCCCTGGGCAGGGGCCGTCCTACGAGCAGTACTTC. Amino acids: CASSPGQGPSYEQYF. This chain joins TRBV4-1 and TRBJ2-7, with D perhaps TRBD1 (6 bases). CDR3 length: 15 residues. V was cut by 4 bases and J by 1 base, with 14 bases left in between. CDR1 and CDR2 (germline): MGHRA, YSYEKL.

The chain combines TRBV11-2 with TRBJ2-7; D ambiguous. Germline CDR1 is SGHAT and CDR2 is FQNNGV. V was shortened by 1 base and J by 2 bases, with 12 bases between the two germline ends. The CDR3 spans 15 residues. CDR3 sequence (DNA): TGTGCCAGCAGCTTAGCGCGGCGGATGACCTACGAGCAGTACTTC. Its translation: CASSLARRMTYEQYF.